What follows is one T cell receptor (beta chain) and its context. This specimen belongs to a study of blood T cell repertoires in COVID-19. Looking at the study overall: The study drew acute and convalescent COVID-19 samples from the United States, Italy and Spain. T cells, B-cell-depleted T cells, or PBMCs provided the cDNA or gDNA that served as material.

The CDR3 extends over 16 amino acids. The V gene lost 3 bases and the J gene lost 7 bases, with 16 bases spanning the gap. Germline V CDR1 and CDR2: KGHSH, LQKENI. Only in-frame clones appear in the TCRdb table, and some are missing; sequencing was by immunoSEQ multiplex PCR. The repertoire holds approximately 100,000 clones, about 90% seen once, with 15% to 20% in the top ten. The chain has TRBV18 and TRBJ1-6, with D perhaps TRBD1 (6 bases). The material sequenced was peripheral blood. This TCR came from a man aged 45 to 65 with acute or convalescent COVID-19. In DNA form, the CDR3 reads TGTGCCAGCTCACCCTGGCCCCCCACAGGGAATTCACCCCTCCACTTT. Translation: CASSPWPPTGNSPLHF.